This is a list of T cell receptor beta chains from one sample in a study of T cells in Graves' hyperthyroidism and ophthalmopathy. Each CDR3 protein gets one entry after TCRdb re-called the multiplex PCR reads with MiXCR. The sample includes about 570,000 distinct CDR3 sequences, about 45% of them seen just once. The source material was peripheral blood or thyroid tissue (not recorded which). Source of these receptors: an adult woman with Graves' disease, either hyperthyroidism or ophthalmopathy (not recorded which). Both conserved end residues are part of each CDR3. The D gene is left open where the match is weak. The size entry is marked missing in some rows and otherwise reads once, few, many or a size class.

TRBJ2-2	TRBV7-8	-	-	TGTGCCAGCAGCGCGTTCACCGGGGAGCTGTTTTTT	CASSAFTGELFF
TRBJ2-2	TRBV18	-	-	TGTGCCAGCCACGGGCAGGACGTCACCGGGGAGCTGTTTTTT	CASHGQDVTGELFF
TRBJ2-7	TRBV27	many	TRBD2	TGTGCCAGCAGTCTCGAACTAGCGGCCCACTACGAGCAGTACTTC	CASSLELAAHYEQYF
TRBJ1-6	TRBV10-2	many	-	TGCGCCAGCAGTGATGGTTCACCCCTCCACTTT	CASSDGSPLHF
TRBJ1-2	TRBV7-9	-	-	TGTGCCAGCAGCTTAGTAGACAGCTACGGCTACACCTTC	CASSLVDSYGYTF
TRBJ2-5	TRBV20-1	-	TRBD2	TGCAGTGCTAGATCATCTGGGACTAGCGGGAGAGAACAAGAGACCCAGTACTTC	CSARSSGTSGREQETQYF
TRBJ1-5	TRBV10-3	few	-	TGTGCCATCAGAGGGACTGCGGATCAGCCCCAGCATTTT	CAIRGTADQPQHF
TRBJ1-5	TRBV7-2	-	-	TGTGCCAGCAGCCAGAGGCTGGGAGATCAGCCCCAGCATTTT	CASSQRLGDQPQHF
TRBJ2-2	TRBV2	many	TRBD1	TGTGCCAGCAGTGCTAGGGGGCAAAACACCGGGGAGCTGTTTTTT	CASSARGQNTGELFF
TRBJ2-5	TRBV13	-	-	TGTGCCAGCAGCCCCTGGGACCACAGCGAGACCCAGTACTTC	CASSPWDHSETQYF
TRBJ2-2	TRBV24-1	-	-	TGTGCCACCAGTGATTGGGTAAAGAACACCGGGGAGCTGTTTTTT	CATSDWVKNTGELFF
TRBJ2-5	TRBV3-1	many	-	TGTGCCAGCAGCCAGGCCAGGGATCGGCGAGAGACCCAGTACTTC	CASSQARDRRETQYF
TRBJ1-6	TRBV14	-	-	TGTGCCAGCAGCGCCAGGGGCGACGGGTCACCCCTCCACTTT	CASSARGDGSPLHF
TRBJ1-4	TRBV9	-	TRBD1	TGTGCCAGCAGCTCAGCGGGGACAGTCGAAAAACTGTTTTTT	CASSSAGTVEKLFF
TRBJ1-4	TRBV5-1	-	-	TGCGCCAGCAGCTTGAATGTGGAAAAACTGTTTTTT	CASSLNVEKLFF
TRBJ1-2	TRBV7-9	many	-	TGTGCCAGCAGCTTAGACAACTATGGCTACACCTTC	CASSLDNYGYTF
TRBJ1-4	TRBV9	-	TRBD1	TGTGCCAGCAGCGTAGGGGACAGGGGCCCTCCAACTAATGAAAAACTGTTTTTT	CASSVGDRGPPTNEKLFF
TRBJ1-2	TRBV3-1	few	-	TGTGCCAGCAGCCAAGATTATTATGAAGGCACCCGCTATGGCTACACCTTC	CASSQDYYEGTRYGYTF
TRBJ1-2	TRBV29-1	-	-	TGCAGCGTTGAACGGCTTAACTATGGCTACACCTTC	CSVERLNYGYTF
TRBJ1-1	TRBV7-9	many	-	TGTGCCAGCAGCCCCCCGGTGGGGACGGTGAACACTGAAGCTTTCTTT	CASSPPVGTVNTEAFF
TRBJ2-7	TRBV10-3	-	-	TGTGCCATCAGCCACAGTGCCCTCTACGAGCAGTACTTC	CAISHSALYEQYF
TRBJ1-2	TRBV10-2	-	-	TGCGCCAGCCAAGGCGGCTATGGCTACACCTTC	CASQGGYGYTF
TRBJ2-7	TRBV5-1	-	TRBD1	TGCGCCAGCAGTTCTGCGGAGAGACAGGGCGAGCAGTACTTC	CASSSAERQGEQYF
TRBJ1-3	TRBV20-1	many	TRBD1	TGCAGTGCTCCTGGACAGGGGTCTGGAAACACCATATATTTT	CSAPGQGSGNTIYF
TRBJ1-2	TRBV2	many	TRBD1	TGTGCCAGCAGTTGGACAGGGGGAGATGGCTACACCTTC	CASSWTGGDGYTF
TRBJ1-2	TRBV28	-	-	TGTGCCAGCAGTTTTTATGACTTATATAACTATGGCTACACCTTC	CASSFYDLYNYGYTF
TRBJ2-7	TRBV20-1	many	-	TGCAGTGCTGGAACAAACTACGATCGGCGCGAGCAGTACTTC	CSAGTNYDRREQYF
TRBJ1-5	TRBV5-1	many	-	TGCGCCAGCAGCCTGTGGGGTCCGGATCAGCCCCAGCATTTT	CASSLWGPDQPQHF
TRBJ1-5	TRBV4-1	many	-	TGCGCCAGCAGCGATCAGGGGAGGACCAATCAGCCCCAGCATTTT	CASSDQGRTNQPQHF
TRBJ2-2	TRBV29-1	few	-	TGCAGCGTTCGCGGGACTTTGACCGGGGAGCTGTTTTTT	CSVRGTLTGELFF
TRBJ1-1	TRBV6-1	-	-	TGTGCCAGCAGTTACTCCCCCGGCTCTTCCACTGAAGCTTTCTTT	CASSYSPGSSTEAFF
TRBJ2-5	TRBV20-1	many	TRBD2	TGCAGTGATGTGGCGGGGGGGGAGACCCAGTACTTC	CSDVAGGETQYF
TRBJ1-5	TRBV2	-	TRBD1	TGTGCCAGCCAGGACAGGGGGGATCAGCCCCAGCATTTT	CASQDRGDQPQHF
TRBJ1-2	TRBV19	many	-	TGTGCCAGTAGTATCCTGCCGGGAGCGAACTATGGCTACACCTTC	CASSILPGANYGYTF